This TCR beta chain is from a study of blood T cell repertoires in COVID-19 (dated by TCRdb to 2019 to 2021). Regarding the complete study: Samples covering the acute and convalescent phases of COVID-19 were provided by collaborators in the United States, Italy and Spain. The material from the prospective study consisted of cDNA or gDNA derived from T cells, B-cell-depleted T cells, or PBMCs. Deeply sampled blood TCRbeta repertoires from subjects exposed to, actively infected with, or recovered from COVID-19 were included in the dataset. The repertoires were released in a freely available public database meant as a resource for research on the immune response to SARS-CoV-2. The samples were drawn from two sources: the first 160 participants of the ongoing ImmuneRACE study, and 1,254 subjects contributed by 6 global collaborators. The sample metadata nearly always contained a de-identified subject ID, COVID-19 status, age in years and sex. Where available, HLA class I and class II types were taken from metadata supplied by the sample provider and were not determined by assay-based typing. Summary of the overall study and its limitations: The amount of clinical and demographic metadata varied by source and participant and was provided uncurated.

Enrolling through a virtual design, the prospective study's participants ranged in age from roughly 18 to 95 years and lived across 24 United States geographic areas. In the prospective study, cohorts were assigned on the basis of participant-reported clinical history obtained from a screening survey and a study questionnaire. Mobile phlebotomists in the prospective study collected whole blood, serum and a nasopharyngeal or oropharyngeal swab from every participant. Participants in the prospective study had the option to provide additional blood draws and questionnaires over an approximately 2-month period. Before DNA extraction, blood samples from the prospective study were shipped at room temperature or frozen. This clone was recorded a few times. The antigen it binds to is not known. Base qualities are not recorded, but no much larger clone differs from it by a single base. CDR3 length: 15 amino acids, cysteine to phenylalanine. Only the CDR3 portion is preserved as DNA: 45 bases, with reading frame beginning at the first base. According to the germline V gene, CDR1 reads LGHNT and CDR2 reads FRNRAP. V trim: 5 bases; J trim: 7 bases; unmatched bases: 9.

The immunoSEQ Assay, a bias-controlled multiplex PCR, was used to amplify TCRbeta CDR3 regions from genomic DNA. Concerning the study's data processing: Nucleated cell counts per sample were estimated from amplification of reference gene primers within the assay. To quantify the absolute abundance of each unique TCRbeta CDR3 rearrangement, sequence reads were collapsed and filtered. For each sample, productive Simpson clonality was calculated by taking the square root of Simpson's diversity index across productive rearrangements. The source is immuneACCESS, and TCRdb retained only in-frame sequences with V and J called. Part of the clones is not carried over; for the studies checked, unresolved V genes explain less than half of this, and the remainder is unexplained. Clone size and V and J calls were adopted from that table, with D and trimming inferred from the DNA. The sample data list fewer than 250,000 clones, and 81% of these were observed just once. The leading ten clones occupy just under 9% of the sample.

This sequence uses TRBV12-5 and TRBJ2-1; 9 of the junction bases match TRBD1. Sequencing used PBMCs or T cells enriched from blood (not recorded which). The source of this sequence is a woman aged 50 to 60 with acute COVID-19. CDR3 reads: CASGPTGQGINEQFF. The sequence in DNA is TGTGCTAGTGGTCCGACGGGACAGGGTATTAATGAGCAGTTCTTC.